This T cell receptor (beta chain) was documented in a study of CD8 T cells in Susac syndrome (dated by TCRdb to between 2017 and 2020). With respect to the entire study: The study used repertoire sequencing to test whether antigen drove CD8+ T cell activation and differentiation in Susac syndrome. The study compared CD8+ T cell repertoire clonality among 12 healthy donors, around 14 Susac syndrome patients and some 16 multiple sclerosis patients.

Here is what the overall study found, with its caveats: The TCR sequencing and HLA analysis was acknowledged to have included a relatively small number of individuals.

Note on this clonotype: Its specific antigen is unknown. No much larger clonotype is one base removed from it; base qualities were not supplied.

High-throughput TCR beta sequencing profiled peripheral blood CD8+ and CD4+ T cells from healthy donors, Susac syndrome patients and multiple sclerosis patients. The multiple sclerosis controls were treatment-naive patients who had stable or active relapsing-remitting disease and met the revised McDonald criteria. Bulk CD8+ and CD4+ T cells were purified magnetically by negative isolation, whereas CD8+ TEMRA cells were enriched by FACS. Blood was drawn into EDTA tubes, processed within 24 hours, and PBMCs were isolated by density gradient centrifugation. PBMCs destined for TCR sequencing were cryopreserved in liquid nitrogen and later thawed in a 37 °C water bath. A purity of at least 90% was achieved for sorted or isolated CD4+, CD8+ and CD8+ TEMRA cells. A distance of 16 bases separates the germline ends of V and J, which lose 0 bases and 8 bases respectively. The germline V gene (reference sequence) supplies CDR1 PRHDT and CDR2 FYEKMQ. From the cysteine through the phenylalanine, the CDR3 covers 15 amino acids. Only CDR3 DNA remains: 45 bases, in frame from the first base.

RNA was extracted with the RNeasy kit and about 0.45 to 1 ug was reverse transcribed using random hexamers. The immunoSEQ multiplex PCR assay, covering 54 Vbeta and 13 Jbeta segments, was used to amplify TCR beta CDR3 regions. Bias from PCR amplification was corrected by using a synthetic template baseline for primer optimization and for computational correction. On the authors' methods: Only productive sequences were kept, with reads annotated to V, D and J genes according to IMGT and analyzed in immunoSEQ Analyzer. Clonality was calculated as one minus the Shannon entropy normalized by log2 of the number of productive unique sequences. Public and private clones were assessed among the 100 most prevalent clones of each patient and control. Clones were defined as Susac-specific when absent from the healthy and MS cohorts, from approximately 1,100 published viral clones and from other ImmuneACCESS disease sequences. TCRdb took the public reads, trimmed them with fastp at Q25, ran MiXCR for clone calling and kept in-frame beta chains. Each CDR3 protein appears once, grouped with its most common genes and DNA. TCRdb assigned the V and J calls; the authors' analysis was not used. Counted in this sample were about 300,000 distinct CDR3 sequences; approximately 91% of them appeared once. Jointly, the top ten make up under 0.2% of the sample.

The receptor was derived from a human donor with multiple sclerosis. What was sequenced was CD8+ T cells from PBMCs. The chain links TRBV13 with TRBJ1-2; TRBD1 is a possible D gene, resting on 6 matching bases. The CDR3 corresponds to CASSLGRAGELGYTF. The DNA reads as follows: TGTGCCAGCAGCTTAGGGAGAGCAGGGGAGCTAGGCTACACCTTC.